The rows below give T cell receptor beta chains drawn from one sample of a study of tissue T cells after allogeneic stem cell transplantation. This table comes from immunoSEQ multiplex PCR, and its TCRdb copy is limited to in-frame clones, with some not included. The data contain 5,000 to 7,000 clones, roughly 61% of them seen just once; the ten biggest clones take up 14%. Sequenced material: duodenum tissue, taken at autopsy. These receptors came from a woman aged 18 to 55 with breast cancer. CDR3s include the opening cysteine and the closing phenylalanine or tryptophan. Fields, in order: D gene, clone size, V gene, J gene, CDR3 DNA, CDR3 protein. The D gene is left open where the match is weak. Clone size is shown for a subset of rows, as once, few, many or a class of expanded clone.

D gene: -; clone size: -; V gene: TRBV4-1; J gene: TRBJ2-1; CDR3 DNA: TGCGCCAGCAGCCAAGATCACTCAGGGTTTGGCAATGAGCAGTTCTTC; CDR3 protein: CASSQDHSGFGNEQFF
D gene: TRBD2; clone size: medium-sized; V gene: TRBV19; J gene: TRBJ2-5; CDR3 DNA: TGTGCCAGTAGTATGGGGAGCGGGAGGGCCGGGCAAGAGACCCAGTACTTC; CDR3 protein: CASSMGSGRAGQETQYF
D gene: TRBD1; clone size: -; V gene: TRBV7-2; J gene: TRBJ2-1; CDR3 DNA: TGTGCCAGCAGCTTAGACAGGGGCGGCGAGCAGTTCTTC; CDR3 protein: CASSLDRGGEQFF
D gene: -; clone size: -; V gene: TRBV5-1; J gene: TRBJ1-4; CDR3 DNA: TGCGCCAGCAGCTTGAGCGCAGGACTGGAAAAACTGTTTTTT; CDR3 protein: CASSLSAGLEKLFF
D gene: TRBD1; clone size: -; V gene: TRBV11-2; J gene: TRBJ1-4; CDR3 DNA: TGTGCCAGCAGCTTAGAAAACAGGGGTGAACTGTTTTTT; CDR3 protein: CASSLENRGELFF
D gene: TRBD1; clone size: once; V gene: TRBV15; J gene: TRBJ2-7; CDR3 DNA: TGTGCCACCAGCAGAGGGACAGGGGGCTCCTACGAGCAGTACTTC; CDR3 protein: CATSRGTGGSYEQYF
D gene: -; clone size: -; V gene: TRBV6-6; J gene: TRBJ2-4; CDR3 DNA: TGTGCCAGCAGACAGCAGGGGGAGGGAAAAAACATTCAGTACTTC; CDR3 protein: CASRQQGEGKNIQYF
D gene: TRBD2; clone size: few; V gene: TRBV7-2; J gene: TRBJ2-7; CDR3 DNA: TGTGCCAGCAGCTTAGCGGCGGGACTAGCGGTAGGCGAGCAGTACTTC; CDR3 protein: CASSLAAGLAVGEQYF
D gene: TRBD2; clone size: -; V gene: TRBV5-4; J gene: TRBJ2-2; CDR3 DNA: TGTGCCAGCAGTGGGACTAGCGGTGGAATTGCCGGGGAGCTGTTTTTT; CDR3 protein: CASSGTSGGIAGELFF
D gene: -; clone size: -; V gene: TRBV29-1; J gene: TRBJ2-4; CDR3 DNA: TGCAGCGCTGAGGACCGAAGACGTTCCAAAAACATTCAGTACTTC; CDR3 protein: CSAEDRRRSKNIQYF
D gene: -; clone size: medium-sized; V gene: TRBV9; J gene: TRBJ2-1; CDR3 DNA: TGTGCCAGCAGCGTCGCTCCGGAGGCCCCACTCCTCAATGAGCAGTTCTTC; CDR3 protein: CASSVAPEAPLLNEQFF
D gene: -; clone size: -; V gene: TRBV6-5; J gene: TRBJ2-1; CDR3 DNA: TGTGCCAGCAGTCGAGGATCGTTTTTGGGTGGAGAGCAGTTCTTC; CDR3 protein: CASSRGSFLGGEQFF
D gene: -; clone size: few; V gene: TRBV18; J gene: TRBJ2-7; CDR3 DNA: TGTGCCAGCTCACCCGGGAGTGGGAGCGAGCAGTACTTC; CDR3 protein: CASSPGSGSEQYF
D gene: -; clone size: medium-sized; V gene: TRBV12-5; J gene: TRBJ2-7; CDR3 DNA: TGTGCTAGGGCCCTGGGACCGCGTCACCATAATTACGAGCAGTACTTC; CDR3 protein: CARALGPRHHNYEQYF
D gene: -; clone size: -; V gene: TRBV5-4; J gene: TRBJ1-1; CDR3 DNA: TGTGCCAGCAGCCATCCCAACACTGAAGCTTTCTTT; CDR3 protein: CASSHPNTEAFF
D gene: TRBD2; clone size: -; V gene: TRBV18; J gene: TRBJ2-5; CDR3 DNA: TGTGCCAGCTCACCGGGACTAGCGGGAGCCCAAGAGACCCAGTACTTC; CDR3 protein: CASSPGLAGAQETQYF
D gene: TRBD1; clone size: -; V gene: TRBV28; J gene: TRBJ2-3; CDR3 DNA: TGTGCCAGCAGTATGGGACAGGCGGGAGATACGCAGTATTTT; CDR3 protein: CASSMGQAGDTQYF
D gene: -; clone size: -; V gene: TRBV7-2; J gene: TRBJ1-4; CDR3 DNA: TGTGCCAGCAGCTTGGGGGATCGCCGGGGTGAAAAACTGTTTTTT; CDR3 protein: CASSLGDRRGEKLFF
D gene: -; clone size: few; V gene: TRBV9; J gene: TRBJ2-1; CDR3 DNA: TGTGCCAGCAGCGTAGACAGGCTACGCTCTCAGCAGTTCTTC; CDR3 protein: CASSVDRLRSQQFF
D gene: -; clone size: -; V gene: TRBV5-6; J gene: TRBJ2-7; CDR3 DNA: TGTGCCAGCAGCCCGGTGGGACCCACCTACGAGCAGTACTTC; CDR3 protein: CASSPVGPTYEQYF
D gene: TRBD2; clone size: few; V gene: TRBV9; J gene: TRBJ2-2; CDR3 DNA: TGTGCCAGCAGCGTAGAACGGGAGGAGGTCGGGGAGCTGTTTTTT; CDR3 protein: CASSVEREEVGELFF
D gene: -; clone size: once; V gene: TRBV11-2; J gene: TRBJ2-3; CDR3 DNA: TGTGCCAGCAGCTTAGTCCTCGGGAGCACAGATACGCAGTATTTT; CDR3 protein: CASSLVLGSTDTQYF
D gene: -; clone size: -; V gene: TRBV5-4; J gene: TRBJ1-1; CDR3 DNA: TGTGCCAGCAGGAGGACAGCTTTCACTGAAGCTTTCTTT; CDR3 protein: CASRRTAFTEAFF
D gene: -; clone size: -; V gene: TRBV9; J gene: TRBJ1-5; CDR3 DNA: TGTGCCAGCAGTGCCGACAGCCGATATCAGCCCCAGCATTTT; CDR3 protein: CASSADSRYQPQHF
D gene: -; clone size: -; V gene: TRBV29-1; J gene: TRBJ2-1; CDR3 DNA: TGCAGCGTTAGAGCCTACAATGAGCAGTTCTTC; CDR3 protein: CSVRAYNEQFF
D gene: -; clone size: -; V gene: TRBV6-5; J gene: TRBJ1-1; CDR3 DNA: TGTGCCAGCAGTTTCGACAGTGAAGCTTTCTTT; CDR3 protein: CASSFDSEAFF